The clone carrying this T cell receptor (beta chain) was seen a handful of times. Each CDR3 protein gets one entry after TCRdb re-called the 5' RACE reads with MiXCR. The table records approximately 510,000 distinct CDR3 sequences, 21% of them present only once. This entry belongs to a study of T cells after yellow fever vaccination. The CDR3 runs to 15 residues. V lost 0 bases, J lost 4 bases, and 3 bases stayed unmatched. Germline V gives CDR1 SGDLS, CDR2 YYNGEE. The clonotype comes from a man between 18 and 29 years old who received the YFV17D yellow fever vaccine. The sample here was PBMCs, taken more than 20 days after the first yellow fever vaccination. V is TRBV9 and J is TRBJ2-3, with 9 positions matching TRBD2. CDR3 in DNA: TGTGCCAGCAGCGTAGACAGGACTAGCGCAGATACGCAGTATTTT. This encodes CASSVDRTSADTQYF.